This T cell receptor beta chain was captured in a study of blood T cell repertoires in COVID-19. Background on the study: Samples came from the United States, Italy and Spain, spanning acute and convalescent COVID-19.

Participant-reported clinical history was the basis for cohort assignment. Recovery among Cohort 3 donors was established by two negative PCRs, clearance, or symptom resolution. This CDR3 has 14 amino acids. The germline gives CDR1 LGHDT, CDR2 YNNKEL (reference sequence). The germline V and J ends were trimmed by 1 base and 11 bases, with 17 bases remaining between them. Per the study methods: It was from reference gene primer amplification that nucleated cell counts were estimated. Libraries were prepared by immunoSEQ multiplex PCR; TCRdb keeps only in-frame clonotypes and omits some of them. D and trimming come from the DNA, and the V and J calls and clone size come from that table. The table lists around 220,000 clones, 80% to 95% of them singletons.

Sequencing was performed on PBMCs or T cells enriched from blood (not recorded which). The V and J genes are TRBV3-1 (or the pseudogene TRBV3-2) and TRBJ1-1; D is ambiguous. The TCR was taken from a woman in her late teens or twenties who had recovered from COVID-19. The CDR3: CASSQGDRRGEAFF. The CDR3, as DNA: TGTGCCAGCAGCCAAGGCGATCGCCGGGGTGAGGCTTTCTTT.